One sample yielded the 4 T cell receptor beta chains listed below, sequenced in a study of OX40 agonist ivuxolimab in advanced cancers. This table comes from immunoSEQ multiplex PCR, and its TCRdb copy is limited to in-frame clones, with some not included. The repertoire holds over 70,000 clones, with approximately 90% as singletons. Sequencing used CD4+ or CD8+ T cells sorted from blood, obtained in a trial of the OX40 agonist ivuxolimab. The receptors were sampled from an adult with an advanced solid tumor such as melanoma, head and neck, liver or kidney cancer.

The V call is TRBV18, the J call TRBJ2-5; no reliable D call. The V end was cut by 6 bases, the J end by 1 base, with 6 bases between. The CDR3 is 12 amino acids. From germline, CDR1 is KGHSH and CDR2 LQKENI. For the CDR3, the DNA is TGTGCCAGCTCTAAAAGCCAAGAGACCCAGTACTTC. It is translated as CASSKSQETQYF.

The chain couples TRBV5-1 to TRBJ2-5; D unclear. The CDR3 contains 16 residues. V was shortened by 0 bases and J by 2 bases, with 14 bases between the two germline ends. Germline V CDR1 and CDR2: SGHRS, YFSETQ. The CDR3 DNA is TGCGCCAGCAGCTTGGCCGACGGACGGCAACAAGAGACCCAGTACTTC. It codes for CASSLADGRQQETQYF.

The chain recombines TRBV6-6 with TRBJ1-5, with 8 bases aligning to TRBD1. The V segment lost 5 bases and the J segment 7 bases; nucleotides outside the gene matches: 7. Germline CDR1 reads MNHNY; CDR2 reads SVGAGI (reference sequence). The CDR3 consists of 14 residues. The CDR3 reads CASSPGGAGQPQHF. The CDR3 DNA sequence: TGTGCCAGCAGTCCAGGGGGCGCAGGGCAGCCCCAGCATTTT.

This clone was counted once. V and J are TRBV28 and TRBJ1-4; D ambiguous. CDR3 size: 15 residues. CDR1 and CDR2 (germline): MDHEN, SYDVKM. Trimming removed 3 bases from V and 7 bases from J, with 15 bases in between. The DNA of the CDR3 is TGTGCCAGCAGTTTCCGGCCACGAGAGGGTGAAAAACTGTTTTTT. Protein sequence: CASSFRPREGEKLFF.